This T cell receptor (beta chain) came from a study of T-cell memory formation after mild COVID-19. TCR alpha and TCR beta cDNA libraries with sample barcodes and UMIs came from 5'RACE using constant-segment primers. TCRdb redid the calling of the 5' RACE reads with MiXCR, one entry per CDR3 protein. The sample shows some 110,000 distinct CDR3 sequences, under 15% of them seen only once. Germline V lookup: CDR1 MDHEN, CDR2 SYDVKM. The CDR3 covers 16 residues. The V and J ends lost 3 bases and 2 bases respectively, with 14 bases between them. The receptor's source is an adult woman who had mild COVID-19 (a few samples of this study predate the infection). Cell type and time point are not known. This chain links TRBV28 with TRBJ2-1; D is possibly TRBD1 or TRBD2 (5 bases each). The material sequenced was PBMCs or a T cell subset sorted from them (not recorded which). CDR3 amino acids: CASSLSGTSPYNEQFF. CDR3 sequence (DNA): TGTGCCAGCAGTTTGTCCGGGACGAGCCCCTACAATGAGCAGTTCTTC.